Below, one TCR beta chain is given with its context. No antigen is known for it. The record originates from a study of human T cells and chemical hapten exposure. Study observations and caveats: Compared to controls, expanded TCRs made significantly more large clusters of similar CDR3s.

TCRdb re-analysed the RACE reads in MiXCR, keeping a single row per CDR3 protein. Of some 350,000 distinct CDR3 sequences in the sample, under 8% were seen once. The CDR3 runs 15 residues. Germline trimming cut 6 bases from V and 5 bases from J; bases unmatched to any gene: 6. Germline V gene sequence: CDR1 KGHDR, CDR2 SFDVKD. The time point: patch test 1, 2 weeks after DPC sensitization. Regarding treatment: therapeutic diphenylcyclopropenone sensitization with weekly scalp DPC. The clonotype originates from a woman aged 18-29 years with alopecia areata. Some clones in this sample may be carry-over from other donors' samples. The chain carries TRBV24-1 and TRBJ2-1; 10 bases are a match to TRBD2. Specimen: whole blood, collected in connection with sensitization to the hapten diphenylcyclopropenone (DPC). Here the CDR3 DNA reads TGTGCCACCAGTCCCAGGACTAGCGGACACAATGAGCAGTTCTTC. Amino acid sequence: CATSPRTSGHNEQFF.